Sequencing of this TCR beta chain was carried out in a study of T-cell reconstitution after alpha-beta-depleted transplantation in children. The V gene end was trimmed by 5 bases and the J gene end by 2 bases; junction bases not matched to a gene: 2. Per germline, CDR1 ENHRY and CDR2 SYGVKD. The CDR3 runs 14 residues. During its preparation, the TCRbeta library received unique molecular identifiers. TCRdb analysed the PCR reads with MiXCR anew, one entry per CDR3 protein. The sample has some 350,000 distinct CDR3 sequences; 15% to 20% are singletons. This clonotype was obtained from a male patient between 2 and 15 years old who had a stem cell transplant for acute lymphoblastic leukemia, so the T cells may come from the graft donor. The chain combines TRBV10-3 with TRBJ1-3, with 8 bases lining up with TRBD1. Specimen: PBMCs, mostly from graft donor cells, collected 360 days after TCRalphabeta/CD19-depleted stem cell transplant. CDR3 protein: CAISRQGTGNTIYF. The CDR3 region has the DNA TGTGCCATCAGTAGACAGGGGACTGGAAACACCATATATTTT.